This T cell receptor beta chain is drawn from a study of identical twins. General study results and limits: The more abundant beta clonotypes in cord blood had fewer insertions, and memory repertoires did not show this.

All of the donors were Caucasians in good health. cDNA molecules carried unique molecular identifiers, and template switching added a universal primer site. TCRdb used MiXCR to reprocess the 5' RACE reads, holding one entry per CDR3 protein. The sample yields about 530,000 distinct CDR3 sequences, approximately 20% seen once. The CDR3 contains 16 residues. CDR1 and CDR2 from the germline V gene are DFQATT and SNEGSKA (reference sequence). After removal of 0 bases from V and 1 base from J, the junction contained 6 bases not matched to a gene. In the case of this clonotype: As yet, its antigen is unknown.

The same sample was also studied in work on yellow fever vaccine responses in identical twins.

Source material: CD4+ T cells sorted from blood. The TCR was taken from a woman aged 18-29 years in good health. The chain joins TRBV20-1 to TRBJ2-1, with 7 bases lining up with TRBD1. As DNA, the CDR3 is TGCAGTGCTAGAGAGACAGGGAGTGGGTCCTACAATGAGCAGTTCTTC. Translated, it gives CSARETGSGSYNEQFF.